This T cell receptor beta chain was obtained from a study of cytomegalovirus exposure and HLA in healthy donors. General observations from the study: Sequencing artifact likely explains a cluster of highly shared sequence variants. It was taken for granted in presence/absence analyses that sequencing depth across donors was roughly uniform.

In the case of this clone: The antigen remains unidentified.

The CDR3 consists of 15 residues. Germline assignment: CDR1 SEHNR and CDR2 FQNEAQ (reference sequence). V shed 5 bases, J shed 2 bases, and the junction held 6 bases outside the gene matches. The PCR was carried out with 60 Vbeta primers and 13 Jbeta primers. TCRdb keeps only in-frame clones here, not all; method: immunoSEQ multiplex PCR. The sample has roughly 170,000 clones, over 65% seen once. J is TRBJ2-7 and V is TRBV7-9; 10 positions match TRBD1. This TCR was recovered from a female donor in good health and CMV-seronegative. The source material was PBMCs. CDR3 DNA sequence: TGTGCCAGCAGCCCCCGGACAGGGGGGACCTACGAGCAGTACTTC. Encoded protein: CASSPRTGGTYEQYF.